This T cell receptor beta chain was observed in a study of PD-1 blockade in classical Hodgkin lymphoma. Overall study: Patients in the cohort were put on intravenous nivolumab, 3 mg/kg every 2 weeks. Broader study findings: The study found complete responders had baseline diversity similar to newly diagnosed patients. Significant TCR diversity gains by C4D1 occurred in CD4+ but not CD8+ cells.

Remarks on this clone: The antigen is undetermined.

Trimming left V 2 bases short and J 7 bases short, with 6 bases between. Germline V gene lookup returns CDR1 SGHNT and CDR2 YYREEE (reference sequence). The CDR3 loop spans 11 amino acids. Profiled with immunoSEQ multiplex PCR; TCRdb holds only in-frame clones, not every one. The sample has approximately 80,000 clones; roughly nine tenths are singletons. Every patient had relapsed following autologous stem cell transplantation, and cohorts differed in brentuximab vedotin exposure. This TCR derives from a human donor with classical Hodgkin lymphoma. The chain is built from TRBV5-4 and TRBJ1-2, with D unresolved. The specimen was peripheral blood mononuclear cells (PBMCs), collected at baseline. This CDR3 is CASSFQTGYTF. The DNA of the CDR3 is TGTGCCAGCAGCTTTCAGACTGGCTACACCTTC.